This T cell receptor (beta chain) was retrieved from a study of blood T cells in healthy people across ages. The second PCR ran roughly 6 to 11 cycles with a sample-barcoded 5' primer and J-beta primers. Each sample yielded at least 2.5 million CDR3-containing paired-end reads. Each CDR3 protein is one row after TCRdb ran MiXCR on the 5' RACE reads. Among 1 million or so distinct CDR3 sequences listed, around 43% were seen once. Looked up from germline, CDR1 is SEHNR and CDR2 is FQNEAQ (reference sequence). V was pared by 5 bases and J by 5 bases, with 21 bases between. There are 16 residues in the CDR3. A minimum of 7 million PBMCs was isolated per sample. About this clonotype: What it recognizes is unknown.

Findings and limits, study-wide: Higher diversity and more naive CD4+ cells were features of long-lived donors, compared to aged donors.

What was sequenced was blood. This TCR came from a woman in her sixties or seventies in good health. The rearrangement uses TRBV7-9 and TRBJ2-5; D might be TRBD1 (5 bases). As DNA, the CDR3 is TGTGCCAGCAGCCAAAAAGAGGACACCGCTAGGGAGACCCAGTACTTC. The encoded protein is CASSQKEDTARETQYF.